The 8 T cell receptor beta chains in this list originate from one sample, sequenced in a study of control samples from healthy donors and cancer patients. Libraries were prepared by immunoSEQ multiplex PCR; TCRdb keeps only in-frame clonotypes and omits some of them. The sample lists 95,000 to 150,000 clones; roughly 92% were seen once. The sample comprised blood. The source of these receptors is a woman under 30 in good health.

The gene calls are TRBV27 and TRBJ2-1; 11 bases align to TRBD2. Trimming removed 3 bases from V and 6 bases from J; junction bases left unmatched: 4. Per germline, CDR1 MNHEY and CDR2 SMNVEV (reference sequence). CDR3 length: 15 residues. The CDR3 reads CASSLLLAGVNEQFF. In DNA form, the CDR3 reads TGTGCCAGCAGTTTGTTACTAGCGGGAGTCAATGAGCAGTTCTTC.

The V gene is TRBV30, the J gene TRBJ2-7; D is unclear. This CDR3 is built from 11 residues. Germline V gives CDR1 GTSNPN, CDR2 SVGIG (reference sequence). Between the trimmed V and J ends, which lost 5 bases and 2 bases, there was a span of 7 bases. CDR3 DNA: TGTGCCTGGGGAAAGGCCTACGAGCAGTACTTC. Protein sequence: CAWGKAYEQYF.

CDR3 nucleotides: TGTGCCAGCAGCTTAGCCGGACAGCGTACCTATGGCTACACCTTC. Residues: CASSLAGQRTYGYTF. The gene calls are TRBV7-9 and TRBJ1-2; possible D gene TRBD1, 6 bases. V lost 0 bases, J lost 4 bases, and 12 bases lay in between. The CDR3 totals 15 residues. The germline CDR1 and CDR2 sequences are SEHNR and FQNEAQ (reference sequence).

This clone was observed a single time. The rearrangement joins TRBV2 to TRBJ2-1, with 11 bases lining up with TRBD2. This CDR3 comprises 15 residues. From germline, CDR1 is SNHLY and CDR2 FYNNEI. V lost 7 bases and J lost 2; bases outside the gene matches: 4. DNA of the CDR3: TGTGCCAGCAATGTAGCGGGGGGGCCCTACAATGAGCAGTTCTTC. The encoded protein is CASNVAGGPYNEQFF.

The sample holds one count of this clone. The chain links TRBV7-8 to TRBJ2-7, with no clear D. Germline values: CDR1 SGHVS, CDR2 FQNEAQ. The CDR3 extends over 13 amino acids. The ends were cut back, 4 bases at V and 4 bases at J, with 11 bases in the middle. CDR3 bases: TGTGCCAGCAGCTCATCTATCTTGTACGAGCAGTACTTC. Its translation is CASSSSILYEQYF.

V is TRBV19 and J is TRBJ2-7; TRBD1 agrees at 11 bases. The CDR3 has 15 amino acids. Losses at the gene ends were 10 bases for V and 2 bases for J; bases not matched to a gene: 10. Per germline, CDR1 LNHDA and CDR2 SQIVND (reference sequence). The CDR3 DNA follows: TGTGCCACCAGAGCGGCGGGACAGGGGGCCTACGAGCAGTACTTC. It specifies CATRAAGQGAYEQYF.

This rearrangement joins TRBV6-1 to TRBJ2-7; TRBD2 matches at 10 bases. Germline-derived CDR1 and CDR2 are MNHNS and SASEGT. The CDR3 is 16 residues long. The V and J ends lost 3 bases and 0 bases, in that order; junction bases with no gene match: 5. CDR3 sequence reads: CASSDPSGGGSYEQYF. The CDR3 nucleotides read TGTGCCAGCAGTGATCCGAGCGGGGGGGGCTCCTACGAGCAGTACTTC.

The chain combines TRBV30 with TRBJ2-1; 10 positions match TRBD1. Germline CDR1 and CDR2: GTSNPN and SVGIG (reference sequence). V gave up 5 bases and J gave up 15 bases; unmatched junction bases: 13. The CDR3 length is 13 residues. The CDR3 loop reads CAWDRGRLGTTFF. Written as DNA, the CDR3 is TGTGCCTGGGACAGGGGGCGATTAGGGACAACGTTCTTC.